This T cell receptor (beta chain) comes out of a study of blood T cell repertoires in COVID-19. Study in general: The study drew acute and convalescent COVID-19 samples from the United States, Italy and Spain. T cells, B-cell-depleted T cells, or PBMCs supplied cDNA or gDNA.

The CDR3 spans 12 residues. Looked up from germline, CDR1 is SGHAT and CDR2 is FQNNGV. V was clipped by 0 bases and J by 5 bases, with 4 bases between them. As handled by the study authors: Reference gene primer amplification yielded estimated nucleated cell counts. Sequencing was performed with immunoSEQ multiplex PCR; in TCRdb, only in-frame clones are kept and a portion is missing. That table furnishes V, J and clone size, whereas the DNA furnished D and trimming. The table records roughly 160,000 clones, approximately 90% of them present only once. This receptor was taken from a man between 50 and 59 years old who had recovered from COVID-19. Specimen: peripheral blood. The chain employs TRBV11-2 and TRBJ1-2, with unresolved D. The CDR3 DNA reads TGTGCCAGCAGCTTAGATCTGTATGGCTACACCTTC. Protein sequence: CASSLDLYGYTF.